The present T cell receptor beta chain was sequenced within a study of blood T cells in healthy people across ages. With a J-beta primer mix and a sample-barcoded 5' primer, a second PCR ran about 7 to 12 cycles. TCRdb re-called the 5' RACE reads through MiXCR, storing one row per CDR3 protein. The repertoire consists of approximately 780,000 distinct CDR3 sequences, with roughly 25% occurring once and the leading ten covering roughly 3.1%. The CDR3 runs to 15 residues. Germline-derived CDR1 and CDR2 are SGHDN and FVKESK. The V segment lost 1 base and the J segment 4 bases; nucleotides outside the gene matches: 4. These data are also associated with another study on T cells of mothers and their children.

The clonotype comes from a boy between 10 and 17 years old in good health. The V and J genes are TRBV14 and TRBJ2-3, with 8 bases matching TRBD2. The source material was blood. The CDR3 loop reads CASSQAREGPDTQYF. DNA for the CDR3: TGTGCCAGCAGCCAAGCCCGGGAGGGCCCAGATACGCAGTATTTT.